Listed below are T cell receptor beta chains from one sample, sequenced in a study of T cell responses to AZD1222 COVID-19 vaccine. Here immunoSEQ multiplex PCR was the method, and the copy in TCRdb shows in-frame clones only, minus some. In the table there are 150,000 or so clones, approximately 91% of which are singletons. The sequences come from peripheral blood, collected on day 0 of AZD1222 vaccination. The receptors here all came from an adult in good health. Both conserved end residues are part of each CDR3. The D gene is left open where the match is weak. A clone size is listed for some rows: how often the clone was seen (once, few, many), or a class if it is expanded.

>TRBV4-3|18|-|TRBJ1-3|-
TGCGCCAGCAGCCAAGATAAGGTGGGACCGGGTTCTGGAAACACCATATATTTT
CASSQDKVGPGSGNTIYF
>TRBV5-1|15|-|TRBJ2-7|-
TGCGCCAGCAGCCAAATTGACAGAGGGGACTACGAGCAGTACTTC
CASSQIDRGDYEQYF
>TRBV6-5|13|-|TRBJ2-7|-
TGTGCCAGCAGTAGTCTCGGGCCCTACGAGCAGTACTTC
CASSSLGPYEQYF
>TRBV30|18|-|TRBJ1-2|-
TGTGCCTGGAGTGTATTTGGAGTATGGGGAGAGTTAAACTATGGCTACACCTTC
CAWSVFGVWGELNYGYTF
>TRBV7-2|15|-|TRBJ2-5|-
TGTGCCAGCAGCCCGACGGACTTGCCCGGGGAGACCCAGTACTTC
CASSPTDLPGETQYF
>TRBV3-1/TRBV3-2|15|-|TRBJ2-5|-
TGTGCCAGCAGCCAAGGTCGTCGGGCGGCGGGGACCCAGTACTTC
CASSQGRRAAGTQYF
>TRBV4-1|17|-|TRBJ2-2|-
TGCGCCAGCAGCCAAGTCGGGCGAGGGGCGAACACCGGGGAGCTGTTTTTT
CASSQVGRGANTGELFF
>TRBV5-1|14|TRBD1|TRBJ1-2|-
TGCGCCAGCAGCCCCCGGGACAGCTCCTATGGCTACACCTTC
CASSPRDSSYGYTF
>TRBV24-1|14|-|TRBJ2-1|-
TGTGCCACCAGTGATTTCCTAGGTCACAATGAGCAGTTCTTC
CATSDFLGHNEQFF
>TRBV6-5|14|TRBD1|TRBJ1-5|-
TGTGCCAGCAGTCAGACAGGGGGTGGTCAGCCCCAGCATTTT
CASSQTGGGQPQHF
>TRBV5-4|17|-|TRBJ1-6|few
TGTGCCAGCAGCCCAGCCCACGGTGTCCCCCTCCCCTCACCCCTCCACTTT
CASSPAHGVPLPSPLHF
>TRBV9|12|-|TRBJ1-1|-
TGTGCCAGCAGCGTAGAGGGCAGGGACGCTTTCTTT
CASSVEGRDAFF
>TRBV19|12|-|TRBJ1-4|-
TGTGCCACCTCGGGTTTACACGAAAAACTGTTTTTT
CATSGLHEKLFF
>TRBV19|18|TRBD2|TRBJ2-2|-
TGTGCCAGTAGTAGACTAGCGGGAGGCCCCTCGAGCACCGGGGAGCTGTTTTTT
CASSRLAGGPSSTGELFF
>TRBV14|17|TRBD2|TRBJ2-1|once
TGTGCCAGCAGCCCTGGACTAGCGGGTAGCTCCTACAATGAGCAGTTCTTC
CASSPGLAGSSYNEQFF
>TRBV7-2|15|-|TRBJ1-4|once
TGTGCCAGCAGCTACGCAGGGACGAGGAGTCGAAAACTGTTTTTT
CASSYAGTRSRKLFF
>TRBV19|16|TRBD2|TRBJ2-2|-
TGTGCCAGTAGTGTCTACGGGCCGGGAGGGACCGGGGAGCTGTTTTTT
CASSVYGPGGTGELFF
>TRBV28|15|TRBD1|TRBJ2-7|-
TGTGCCAGCGGGGTGACAGGGATCGTAGAAAACGAGCAGTACTTC
CASGVTGIVENEQYF
>TRBV7-6|16|TRBD2|TRBJ2-1|-
TGTGCCAGCCCTCCCGCCCCGGCTAGCGGGTACAATGAGCAGTTCTTC
CASPPAPASGYNEQFF
>TRBV19|15|TRBD2|TRBJ2-3|-
TGTGCCAGTAGTCGACTAGCGGGAGTTACAGATACGCAGTATTTT
CASSRLAGVTDTQYF